The 6 T cell receptor beta chains below come from one sample, sequenced in a study of T-cell reconstitution after alpha-beta-depleted transplantation in children. The library targeted TCRbeta and was prepared with unique molecular identifiers. From the PCR reads, TCRdb called clonotypes with MiXCR, one entry per CDR3 protein. Among about 280,000 distinct CDR3 sequences listed, 11% were seen once. The sequencing used peripheral blood, collected 180 days after TCRalphabeta/CD19-depleted stem cell transplant. The origin of the receptors is a male patient aged 2-9 years who had a stem cell transplant for chronic granulomatous disease, so the T cells may come from the graft donor.

This clonotype has a count of ten or more. The chain combines TRBV7-9 with TRBJ2-7; 8 bases are a match to TRBD1. Germline V CDR1 and CDR2: SEHNR, FQNEAQ (reference sequence). The length of the CDR3 is 13 residues. V was pared by 3 bases and J by 7 bases, with 5 bases of the junction left unmatched. CDR3 region: CASSFDRGGEQYF. The CDR3, as DNA: TGTGCCAGCAGCTTCGACAGGGGCGGGGAGCAGTACTTC.

The genes are TRBV3-1 and TRBJ2-1; 7 bases match TRBD2. CDR3 length equals 17 residues. The junction had 10 bases not matched to a gene; V was cut back by 3 bases and J by 2 bases. Germline V gene sequence: CDR1 LGHDT, CDR2 YNNKEL (reference sequence). The chain's CDR3 is CASSHSRTRPTYNEQFF. The CDR3 region has the DNA TGTGCCAGCAGCCATTCTAGGACTAGACCAACCTACAATGAGCAGTTCTTC.

This clonotype was observed at least ten times. J is TRBJ2-7 and V is TRBV27; no firm D call. There are 14 residues in the CDR3. The germline V gene encodes CDR1 MNHEY and CDR2 SMNVEV (reference sequence). V lost 0 bases and J 0 bases, leaving 6 bases between the germline ends. CDR3 loop: CASSLSRRSYEQYF. CDR3 bases: TGTGCCAGCAGTTTATCTAGACGCTCCTACGAGCAGTACTTC.

The table lists this clonotype with many counts. This chain connects TRBV7-6 to TRBJ2-3; the match to TRBD2 covers 9 bases. There are 15 residues in the CDR3. The germline V gene encodes CDR1 SGHVS and CDR2 FNYEAQ. V shed 2 bases, J shed 2 bases, and the junction held 2 bases outside the gene matches. The CDR3 DNA is TGTGCCAGCAGCTTACCTAGCGGGGCCACAGATACGCAGTATTTT. It codes for CASSLPSGATDTQYF.

This clonotype was seen at least ten times. A read error may produce the germline difference seen at one junction end. The chain is built from TRBV7-2 and TRBJ2-1, with TRBD2 as a possible D gene (5 bases). This CDR3 contains 12 residues. CDR1 SGHTA and CDR2 FQGNSA come from the germline V gene. The CDR3 DNA sequence: TGTGCCAGCAGCCAGATCGGGGAGTCGGAGGTCTTC. Residues: CASSQIGESEVF.

This clonotype has a count of ten or more. The chain joins TRBV5-1 to TRBJ2-1, with 9 bases matching TRBD1. This CDR3 is built from 13 residues. Unmatched junction bases numbered 3, after V lost 2 bases and J lost 9 bases. CDR1 is SGHRS and CDR2 is YFSETQ in the germline V gene. The CDR3 sequence: CASSFTGGSEQFF. CDR3 DNA: TGCGCCAGCAGCTTCACAGGGGGCAGTGAGCAGTTCTTC.